Listed below are T cell receptor beta chains from one sample, sequenced in a study of long-term antiretroviral therapy in people with HIV. The protocol was immunoSEQ multiplex PCR, while the TCRdb copy is restricted to in-frame clones and leaves out a portion. The data show under 20,000 clones, 80% to 90% seen once. The input for sequencing was unsorted PBMCs, taken 4.2 years after starting antiretroviral therapy. These receptors all stem from a man aged 45 to 65 with HIV. CDR3s include the opening cysteine and the closing phenylalanine or tryptophan. The order of the fields is CDR3 protein, CDR3 DNA, D gene, V gene, clone size, J gene. A D gene is named only where the DNA matches it firmly. Some rows mark clone size as missing; the rest say once, few, many or name a class of expanded clone.

CASSLGEARRGQTEAFF TGTGCCAGCAGCTTGGGGGAGGCCCGCAGGGGGCAAACTGAAGCTTTCTTT TRBD1 TRBV5-6 - TRBJ1-1
CASSDWYGYTF TGTGCCAGCAGCGATTGGTATGGCTACACCTTC - TRBV9 - TRBJ1-2
CASSSELGRAYEQYF TGTGCCAGCAGCTCGGAATTAGGCAGGGCCTACGAGCAGTACTTC - TRBV5-4 - TRBJ2-7
CASSLGGTYSGNTIYF TGTGCCAGCAGTTTAGGAGGCACTTACTCTGGAAACACCATATATTTT - TRBV28 - TRBJ1-3
CSVEGAGSSYEQYF TGCAGCGTTGAAGGGGCGGGATCCTCCTACGAGCAGTACTTC - TRBV29-1 - TRBJ2-7
CASSPQASNQPQHF TGTGCCAGCTCACCGCAGGCTAGCAATCAGCCCCAGCATTTT - TRBV18 - TRBJ1-5
CASRGQGGAREKLFF TGTGCCAGCAGGGGACAGGGAGGGGCCCGTGAAAAACTGTTTTTT TRBD1 TRBV25-1 - TRBJ1-4
CASSQDWLAGGPDTQYF TGCGCCAGCAGCCAAGATTGGCTAGCGGGGGGCCCAGATACGCAGTATTTT TRBD2 TRBV4-3 - TRBJ2-3
CSVGHVDRVRPSEQYF TGCAGCGTTGGCCACGTTGACAGGGTAAGGCCCTCAGAGCAGTACTTC TRBD1 TRBV29-1 - TRBJ2-7
CASSPGVTGNEKLFF TGCGCCAGCAGCCCGGGAGTGACTGGGAATGAAAAACTGTTTTTT - TRBV4-1 - TRBJ1-4
CAISELAPITGTNTEAFF TGTGCCATCAGTGAGTTAGCTCCTATCACAGGGACGAACACTGAAGCTTTCTTT - TRBV10-3 - TRBJ1-1
CASSLAGGVYNEQFF TGTGCCAGCAGCCTTGCGGGCGGGGTGTACAATGAGCAGTTCTTC - TRBV7-9 - TRBJ2-1
CASSLRTPMLSYEQFF TGTGCCAGCAGTCTTAGGACACCCATGCTAAGCTATGAGCAGTTCTTC - TRBV2 once TRBJ2-1
CASLTNIDTQYF TGTGCCAGCTTAACGAACATAGATACGCAGTATTTT - TRBV6-6 - TRBJ2-3
CASREGRDPYGYTF TGTGCCAGCAGGGAGGGGAGGGACCCTTATGGCTACACCTTC - TRBV2 - TRBJ1-2
CASSLAIGRGSTEAFF TGTGCCAGCAGCTTAGCGATTGGCAGGGGCTCCACTGAAGCTTTCTTT - TRBV7-8 - TRBJ1-1